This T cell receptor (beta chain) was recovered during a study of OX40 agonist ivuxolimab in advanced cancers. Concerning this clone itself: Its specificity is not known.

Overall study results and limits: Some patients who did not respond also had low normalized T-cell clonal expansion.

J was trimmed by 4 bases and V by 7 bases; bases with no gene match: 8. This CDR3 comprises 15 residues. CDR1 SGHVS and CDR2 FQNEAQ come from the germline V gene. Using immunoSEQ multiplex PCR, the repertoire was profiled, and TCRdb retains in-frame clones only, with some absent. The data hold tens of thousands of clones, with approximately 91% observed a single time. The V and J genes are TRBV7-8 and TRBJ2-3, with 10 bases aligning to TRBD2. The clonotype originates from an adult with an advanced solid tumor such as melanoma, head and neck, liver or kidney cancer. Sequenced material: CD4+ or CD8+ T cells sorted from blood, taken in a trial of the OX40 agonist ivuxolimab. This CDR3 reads CASTAAGGHADTQYF. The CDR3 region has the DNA TGTGCCAGCACCGCAGCGGGGGGGCACGCAGATACGCAGTATTTT.